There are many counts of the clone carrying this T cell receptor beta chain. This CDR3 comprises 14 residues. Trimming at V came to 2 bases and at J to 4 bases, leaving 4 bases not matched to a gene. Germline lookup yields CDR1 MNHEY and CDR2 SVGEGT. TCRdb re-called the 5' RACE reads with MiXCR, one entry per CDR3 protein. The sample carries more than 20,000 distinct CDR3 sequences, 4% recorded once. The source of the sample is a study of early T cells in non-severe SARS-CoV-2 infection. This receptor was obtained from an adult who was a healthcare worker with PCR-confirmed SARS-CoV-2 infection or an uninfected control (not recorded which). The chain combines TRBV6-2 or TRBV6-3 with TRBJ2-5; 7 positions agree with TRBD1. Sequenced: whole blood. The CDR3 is CASSYDRARETQYF. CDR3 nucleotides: TGTGCCAGCAGTTACGACAGGGCGCGAGAGACCCAGTACTTC.